One and the same sample provided the 6 T cell receptor beta chains below, sequenced in a study of blood T cell repertoires in COVID-19. Generated by immunoSEQ multiplex PCR, the TCRdb table keeps only in-frame clones and is missing some. The sample lists 150,000 to 200,000 clones; 82% were seen once. The sequencing input was peripheral blood. The receptor set was obtained from a woman aged 40 to 55 with COVID-19, enrolled during active disease.

This clone occurred a few times. This rearrangement joins TRBV10-3 to TRBJ1-1; 8 nucleotides match TRBD1. V trimming: 6 bases; J trimming: 0 bases; junction bases outside the gene matches: 9. This CDR3 is built from 16 residues. Germline assignment: CDR1 ENHRY and CDR2 SYGVKD. The CDR3 reads CAIRPDRGGVNTEAFF. The CDR3 DNA sequence: TGTGCCATCAGACCAGACAGGGGAGGGGTGAACACTGAAGCTTTCTTT.

This clone was seen a few times. This rearrangement joins TRBV19 to TRBJ1-5; a weak D match, TRBD1 (5 bases). CDR3 size: 16 residues. Germline-derived CDR1 and CDR2 are LNHDA and SQIVND (reference sequence). V lost 4 bases, J lost 7 bases, and 20 bases lay in between. The CDR3 DNA reads as TGTGCCAGTAGTACCCTGACAAGGGGCAATGGACAGCCCCAGCATTTT. Amino acids: CASSTLTRGNGQPQHF.

The chain joins TRBV30 to TRBJ1-6; 7 bases are shared with TRBD1. Germline trimming cut 0 bases from V and 0 bases from J; bases unmatched to any gene: 2. The CDR3 is made up of 16 amino acids. Germline assignment: CDR1 GTSNPN and CDR2 SVGIG (reference sequence). The CDR3 DNA reads as TGTGCCTGGAGTGTCCGGGACAGCTCCTATAATTCACCCCTCCACTTT. This codes for CAWSVRDSSYNSPLHF.

V is TRBV6-5 and J is TRBJ1-2; 8 bases match TRBD1. Losses at the gene ends were 6 bases for V and 8 bases for J; bases not matched to a gene: 2. Germline CDR1 is MNHEY and CDR2 is SVGAGI. The CDR3 runs 11 residues. The CDR3 spells CASRTGVGYTF. The CDR3 coding sequence is TGTGCCAGCAGGACAGGGGTCGGCTACACCTTC.

The chain uses TRBV6-5 and TRBJ1-3; D is possibly TRBD1 (6 bases). The CDR3 spans 16 residues. Trimming shortened V by 0 bases and J by 3 bases, and 12 bases separated the two germline ends. The germline gives CDR1 MNHEY, CDR2 SVGAGI. CDR3 protein: CASSYSREGGGNTIYF. In DNA form, the CDR3 reads TGTGCCAGCAGTTACTCACGGGAAGGGGGTGGAAACACCATATATTTT.

This clone was recorded many times. This rearrangement joins TRBV11-2 to TRBJ1-6; 7 bases line up with TRBD1. The ends lost 2 bases at V and 5 bases at J; junction bases unmatched: 3. Germline V lookup: CDR1 SGHAT, CDR2 FQNNGV. The CDR3 length is 15 residues. CDR3 residues: CASSLSQGDNSPLHF. The CDR3, as DNA: TGTGCCAGCAGCTTATCCCAGGGGGATAATTCACCCCTCCACTTT.